This entry is about one TCR beta chain. Its antigen is unidentified. This entry is derived from a study of T cells after yellow fever vaccination. Study-wide results and caveats: Abundant bulk-derived clonotypes could contaminate FACS-sorted repertoires. Among primary-vaccination clones, most reappeared after the booster, at about 95% for CD4 and 88% for CD8. Across the CD4 and CD8 compartments, a small share of clonotypes was present in both.

The CDR3 is made up of 14 amino acids. Unmatched junction bases numbered 8, after V lost 6 bases and J lost 7 bases. TCRdb reprocessed the 5' RACE reads with MiXCR, giving one entry per CDR3 protein. This sample carries some 300,000 distinct CDR3 sequences, around 8.6% of them seen once, and the ten largest clones take 3% to 3.5%. This rearrangement joins TRBV12-3 or TRBV12-4 to TRBJ1-5; 8 positions match TRBD1. Specimen: CD4+ T cells sorted from PBMCs, collected 5 days after the yellow fever booster vaccination. This TCR derives from a man between 18 and 35 years old who received the YFV17D yellow fever vaccine. The CDR3 nucleotides are TGTGCCAGCAGGCGGCAGGGGGCAGGGCAGCCCCAGCATTTT. It translates to CASRRQGAGQPQHF.